Below, 5 T cell receptor beta chains from the same sample are listed, as sequenced in a study of vaccination effects on CD4 cells after COVID-19. No antigens are known for them. TCRdb keeps only in-frame clones here, not all; method: immunoSEQ multiplex PCR. The sample lists tens of thousands of clones, approximately 70% seen once, with approximately 3.7% in the top ten. ViraFEST used viral peptide pools to expand antigen-specific CD4+ T cells before sequencing. Researchers isolated CD4+ T cells once less than 13 days of culture had elapsed. Vaccine recipients, nucleocapsid antibody negative, had no prior SARS-CoV-2 infection. The input for sequencing was CD4+ T cells from PBMCs cultured with HCoV-OC43 spike peptides, taken before COVID-19 vaccination. Subset described: HCoV-OC43 spike overlapping peptide pool stimulation. These receptors all stem from a human donor who received a COVID-19 vaccine.

The rearrangement uses TRBV6-4 and TRBJ1-1; D is uncertain. Per the germline V gene, CDR1 is MRHNA and CDR2 is SNTAGT. V shed 4 bases and J shed 4 bases, with 19 bases lying between them. CDR3 length: 16 amino acids. The CDR3 sequence is CASSGEAGRGVTEAFF. The CDR3 coding sequence is TGTGCCAGCAGTGGGGAGGCAGGCCGTGGGGTCACTGAAGCTTTCTTT.

The genes are TRBV6-5 and TRBJ2-1; TRBD1 agrees at 7 bases. The CDR3 covers 16 residues. V shed 2 bases and J 4 bases; nucleotides not matched to a gene: 8. The germline V gene has CDR1 MNHEY and CDR2 SVGAGI. The CDR3 nucleotides are TGTGCCAGCAGTTACGCCGGGACAGAAGCATACAATGAGCAGTTCTTC. It codes for CASSYAGTEAYNEQFF.

This chain links TRBV10-3 with TRBJ1-1, with D unclear. The germline V gene encodes CDR1 ENHRY and CDR2 SYGVKD. This CDR3 is built from 12 residues. The CDR3 DNA sequence: TGTGCGTCGCGGGAAATGAACACTGAAGCTTTCTTT. Translated: CASREMNTEAFF.

J is TRBJ1-3 and V is TRBV6-5; no firm D call. The CDR3 has 14 residues. Per germline, CDR1 MNHEY and CDR2 SVGAGI. Trimming took off 8 bases at V and 2 bases at J, with 13 bases between the two ends. CDR3 DNA: TGTGCCAGCCTGAGAGGCGCCGCTGGAAACACCATATATTTT. Protein product: CASLRGAAGNTIYF.

V and J are TRBV7-3 and TRBJ2-2; D tentatively reads TRBD1 or TRBD2 (7 bases each). The V gene lost 5 bases and the J gene lost 3 bases, with 22 bases spanning the gap. CDR3 length: 18 amino acids. Germline CDR1 reads SGHTA; CDR2 reads FQGTGA. CDR3 sequence reads: CASSLAGRQGGYTGELFF. Here the CDR3 DNA reads TGTGCCAGCAGCCTCGCGGGGAGGCAGGGGGGGTACACCGGGGAGCTGTTTTTT.